The rows below give T cell receptor beta chains drawn from one sample of a study of CD8+CD57+ T cells in acquired aplastic anemia. Via MiXCR, TCRdb re-called the reads, giving one row per CDR3 protein. The profile shows approximately 250,000 distinct CDR3 sequences, 65% to 90% of them singletons. Material for sequencing was sorted CD4+, CD8+, or CD8+CD57+ T cells (not recorded which) from PBMCs. The receptors stem from a human donor with aplastic anemia. Each CDR3 is given with its conserved first and last residue. The D gene is left open where the match is weak. Expanded clones get a size class; other rows say once, few or many, or leave the size out.

-,TRBV7-2,-,TRBJ1-6,CASSRMNTESPLHF,TGTGCCAGCAGCAGGATGAACACTGAGTCACCCCTCCACTTT
-,TRBV11-1,-,TRBJ2-3,CASSSDTADHTDTQYF,TGTGCCAGCAGCTCAGATACAGCAGATCACACAGATACGCAGTATTTT
-,TRBV29-1,TRBD2,TRBJ2-1,CSVELAGEYNEQFF,TGCAGCGTTGAACTAGCGGGAGAGTACAATGAGCAGTTCTTC
-,TRBV9,-,TRBJ1-1,CASSALNREAFF,TGTGCCAGCAGCGCACTTAACCGAGAAGCTTTCTTT
-,TRBV7-7,-,TRBJ2-3,CASSRSPNNAQFF,TGTGCCAGCAGCCGATCGCCCAACAATGCGCAGTTTTTC
-,TRBV20-1,-,TRBJ2-7,CSARVGEPYEQYF,TGCAGTGCTAGAGTAGGGGAACCCTACGAGCAGTACTTC
-,TRBV24-1,TRBD1,TRBJ2-3,CATSPHSPGQVLTYERDTQYF,TGTGCCACCAGCCCTCATAGTCCGGGACAGGTCCTGACCTACGAGAGAGATACGCAGTATTTT
once,TRBV7-9,TRBD1,TRBJ2-3,CASGHDRAGGSSTDTQYF,TGTGCCAGCGGCCACGACCGTGCAGGGGGTTCTAGCACAGATACGCAGTATTTT
-,TRBV7-3,-,TRBJ2-1,CASSSSSTWGKTQQFF,TGTGCCAGCAGCTCCTCAAGCACTTGGGGGAAGACCCAGCAGTTCTTC
-,TRBV7-6,-,TRBJ1-6,CASTLGRVPSGSNLHF,TGTGCCAGCACCCTAGGGAGGGTCCCCTCTGGTTCCAACCTCCACTTT
-,TRBV7-2,-,TRBJ1-2,CASSQDLAGGYTFYTF,-
-,TRBV7-8,-,TRBJ2-3,CASGDGGTAKTYF,TGTGCCAGCGGGGACGGGGGCACTGCTAAGACGTATTTT
-,TRBV11-3,-,TRBJ1-2,CASSFTGIADYGYTF,TGTGCCAGCAGCTTCACAGGGATAGCCGACTATGGCTACACCTTC
-,TRBV11-1,-,TRBJ2-3,CASSHVSYTDTQYF,TGTGCCAGCAGCCATGTCAGTTACACCGATACGCAGTATTTT
few,TRBV11-3,-,TRBJ1-1,CASSLYSIDTEAFF,TGCGCCAGCAGCTTATATAGCATCGACACTGAAGCTTTCTTT
-,TRBV20-1,TRBD1,TRBJ1-1,CSAARDRGNEAFF,TGCAGTGCTGCTCGGGACAGGGGAAATGAAGCTTTCTTT
-,TRBV7-9,-,TRBJ1-2,CASRGDREAQYSF,TGTGCCAGCCGCGGGGATAGGGAAGCCCAGTACTCCTTC
-,TRBV19,-,TRBJ1-2,CASSVGGETKDGYFF,TGTGCCAGTAGCGTGGGGGGGGAAACCAAGGATGGGTACTTCTTC
-,TRBV7-9,-,TRBJ2-7,CASSWADEQGFGPYF,TGTGCCAGCTCCTGGGCGGATGAGCAGGGGTTCGGGCCATACTTC
-,TRBV11-1,-,TRBJ2-3,CASGFDVTNTQYF,TGTGCCAGCGGCTTCGATGTCACAAATACGCAGTATTTT
-,TRBV9,TRBD2,TRBJ2-7,CASSVAGGGQQYF,TGTGCCAGCAGTGTAGCGGGGGGGGGCCAGCAGTACTTC
-,TRBV7-6,TRBD1,TRBJ2-3,CASSSDRGPSPHHF,TGTGCCAGCAGCTCGGACAGGGGTCCTTCACCCCACCACTTT
-,TRBV9,-,TRBJ2-6,CASTVEGSHAYTNVLTF,TGTGCCAGCACCGTAGAAGGGAGCCACGCTTACACCAACGTCCTGACTTTC
-,TRBV5-8,-,TRBJ2-5,CASSRGEEQETQYF,TGTGCCAGCAGCAGAGGGGAGGAGCAAGAGACCCAGTACTTC
-,TRBV19,-,TRBJ1-1,CASSMLAGKGTEAFF,TGTGCCAGTAGTATGCTCGCAGGGAAAGGCACTGAAGCTTTCTTT
-,TRBV15,TRBD1,TRBJ2-3,CATSRDRQGGDAQFF,TGTGCCACCAGCAGAGATAGACAGGGGGGAGATGCGCAGTTTTTC
-,TRBV7-9,-,TRBJ2-3,CASTDGETAQQYF,TGTGCCAGCACAGACGGGGAAACAGCCCAGCAGTATTTT